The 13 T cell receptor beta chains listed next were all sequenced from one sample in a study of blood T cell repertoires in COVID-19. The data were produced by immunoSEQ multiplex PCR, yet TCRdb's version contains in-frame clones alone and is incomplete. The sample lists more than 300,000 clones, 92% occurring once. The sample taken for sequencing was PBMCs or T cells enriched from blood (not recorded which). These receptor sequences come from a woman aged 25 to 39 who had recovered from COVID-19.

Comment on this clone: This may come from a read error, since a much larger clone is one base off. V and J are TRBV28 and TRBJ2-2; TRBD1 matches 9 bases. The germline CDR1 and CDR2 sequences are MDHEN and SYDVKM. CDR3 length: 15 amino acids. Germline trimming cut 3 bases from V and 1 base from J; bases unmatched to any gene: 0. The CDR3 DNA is TGTGCCAGCAGTTTGGGACAGGGGAACACCGGGGAGCTGTTTTTT. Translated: CASSLGQGNTGELFF.

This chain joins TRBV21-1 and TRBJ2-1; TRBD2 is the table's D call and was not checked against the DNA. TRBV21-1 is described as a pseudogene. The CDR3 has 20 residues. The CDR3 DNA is TGTGCCAGCAGCAAACCAACCCCGGGACTAGCGGGAGGGCCGTCTAGTGAGCAGTTCTTC. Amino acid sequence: CASSKPTPGLAGGPSSEQFF.

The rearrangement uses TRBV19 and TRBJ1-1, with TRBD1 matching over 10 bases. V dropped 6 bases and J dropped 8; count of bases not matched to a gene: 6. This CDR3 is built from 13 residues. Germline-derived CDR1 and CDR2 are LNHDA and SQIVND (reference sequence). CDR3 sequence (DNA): TGTGCCAGTAGCATCCGGACAGGGGGGGAAGCTTTCTTT. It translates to CASSIRTGGEAFF.

CDR3 DNA: TGTGCCAGCACGCTCACAGGGGGTCGTATGAACACTGAAGCTTTCTTT. Its translation: CASTLTGGRMNTEAFF. The chain employs TRBV28 and TRBJ1-1, with TRBD1 identical over 8 bases. Germline CDR1 MDHEN, CDR2 SYDVKM. Losses at the gene ends were 7 bases for V and 0 bases for J; bases not matched to a gene: 10. The CDR3 is made up of 16 amino acids. Supplemented by reference TRBV28 and TRBJ1-1, the full variable domain reads DVKVTQSSRYLVKRTGEKVFLECVQDMDHENMFWYRQDPGLGLRLIYFSYDVKMKEKGDIPEGYSVSREKKERFSLILESASTNQTSMYLCASTLTGGRMNTEAFFGQGTRLTVV.

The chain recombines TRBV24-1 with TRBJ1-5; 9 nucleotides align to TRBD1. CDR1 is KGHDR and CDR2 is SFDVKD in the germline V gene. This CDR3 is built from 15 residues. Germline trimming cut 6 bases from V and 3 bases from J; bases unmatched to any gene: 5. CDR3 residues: CATSSGDRVNQPQHF. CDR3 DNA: TGTGCCACCAGTTCTGGGGACAGGGTCAATCAGCCCCAGCATTTT.

CDR3 bases: TGTGCCAGCAGCCCAAGTGGGCCAGGGGACCTGGTTAAACTGTTTTTT. Its protein product is CASSPSGPGDLVKLFF. The V and J genes are TRBV3-1 (or the pseudogene TRBV3-2) and TRBJ1-4; tentative D call: TRBD1 (6 bases). Germline assignment: CDR1 LGHDT and CDR2 YNNKEL (reference sequence). The CDR3 is 16 amino acids. The ends were cut back, 4 bases at V and 11 bases at J, with 23 bases in the middle.

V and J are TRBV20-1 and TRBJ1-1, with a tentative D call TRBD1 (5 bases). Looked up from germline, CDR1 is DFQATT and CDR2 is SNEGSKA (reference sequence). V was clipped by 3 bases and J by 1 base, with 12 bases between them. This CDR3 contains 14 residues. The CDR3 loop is CSASAPTENTEAFF. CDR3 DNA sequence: TGCAGTGCTAGTGCCCCGACAGAGAACACTGAAGCTTTCTTT.

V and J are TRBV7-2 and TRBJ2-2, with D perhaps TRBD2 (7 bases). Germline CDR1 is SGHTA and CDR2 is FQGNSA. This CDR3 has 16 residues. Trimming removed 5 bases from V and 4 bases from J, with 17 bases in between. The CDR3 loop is CASSGGGTPSTGELFF. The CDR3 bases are TGTGCCAGCAGCGGGGGGGGCACTCCAAGCACCGGGGAGCTGTTTTTT.

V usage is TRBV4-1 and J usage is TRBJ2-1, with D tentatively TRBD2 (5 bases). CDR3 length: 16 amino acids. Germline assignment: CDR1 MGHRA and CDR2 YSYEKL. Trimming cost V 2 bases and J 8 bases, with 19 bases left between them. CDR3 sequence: CASSQPLARVGDEQFF. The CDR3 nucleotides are TGCGCCAGCAGCCAACCCCTAGCCAGAGTCGGGGATGAGCAGTTCTTC.

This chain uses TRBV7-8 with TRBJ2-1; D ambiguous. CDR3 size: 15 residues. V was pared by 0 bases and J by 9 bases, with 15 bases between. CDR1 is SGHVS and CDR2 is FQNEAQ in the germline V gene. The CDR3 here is CASSLAEVQYAEQFF. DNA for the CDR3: TGTGCCAGCAGCTTAGCCGAAGTACAGTATGCTGAGCAGTTCTTC.

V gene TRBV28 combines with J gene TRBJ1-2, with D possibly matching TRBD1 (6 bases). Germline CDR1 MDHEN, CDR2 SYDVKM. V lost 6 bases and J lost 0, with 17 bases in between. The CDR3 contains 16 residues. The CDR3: CASRVLSGEANYGYTF. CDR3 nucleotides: TGTGCCAGCAGAGTTTTATCAGGGGAAGCTAACTATGGCTACACCTTC.

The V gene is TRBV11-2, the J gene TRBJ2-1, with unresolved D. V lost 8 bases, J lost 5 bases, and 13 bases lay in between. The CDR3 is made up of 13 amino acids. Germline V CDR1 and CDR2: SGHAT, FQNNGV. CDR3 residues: CASARSHDNEQFF. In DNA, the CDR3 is TGTGCCAGCGCCCGGTCTCATGACAATGAGCAGTTCTTC.

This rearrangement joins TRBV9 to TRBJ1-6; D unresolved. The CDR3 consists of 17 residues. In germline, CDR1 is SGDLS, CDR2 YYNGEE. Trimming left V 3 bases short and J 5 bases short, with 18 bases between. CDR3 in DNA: TGTGCCAGCAGCGCAAACACCCTAGTCGGGAATAATTCACCCCTCCACTTT. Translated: CASSANTLVGNNSPLHF.